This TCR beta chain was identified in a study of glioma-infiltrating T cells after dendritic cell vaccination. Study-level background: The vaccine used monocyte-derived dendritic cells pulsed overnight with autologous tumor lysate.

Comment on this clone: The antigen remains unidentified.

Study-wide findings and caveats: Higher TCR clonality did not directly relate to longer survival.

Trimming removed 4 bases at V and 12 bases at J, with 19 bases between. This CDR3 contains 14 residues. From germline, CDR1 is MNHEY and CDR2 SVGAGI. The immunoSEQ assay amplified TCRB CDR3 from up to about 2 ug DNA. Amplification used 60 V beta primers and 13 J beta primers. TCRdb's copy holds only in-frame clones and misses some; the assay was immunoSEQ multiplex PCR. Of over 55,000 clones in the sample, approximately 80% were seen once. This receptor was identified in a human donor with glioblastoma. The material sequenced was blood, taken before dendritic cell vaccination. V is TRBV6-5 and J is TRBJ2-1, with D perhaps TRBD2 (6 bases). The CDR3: CASSWEVGFAGQFF. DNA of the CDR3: TGTGCCAGCAGTTGGGAGGTCGGGTTCGCAGGGCAGTTCTTC.